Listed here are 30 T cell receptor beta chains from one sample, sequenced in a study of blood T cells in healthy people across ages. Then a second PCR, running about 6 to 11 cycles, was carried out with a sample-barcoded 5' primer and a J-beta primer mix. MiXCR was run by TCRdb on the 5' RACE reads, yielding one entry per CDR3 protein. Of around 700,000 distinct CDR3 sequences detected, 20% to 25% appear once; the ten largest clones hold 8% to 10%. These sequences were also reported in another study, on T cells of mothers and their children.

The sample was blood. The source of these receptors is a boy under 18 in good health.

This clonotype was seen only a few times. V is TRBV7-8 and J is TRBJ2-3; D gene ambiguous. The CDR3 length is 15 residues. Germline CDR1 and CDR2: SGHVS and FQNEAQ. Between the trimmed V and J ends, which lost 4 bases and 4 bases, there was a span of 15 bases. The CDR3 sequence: CASSSSNMAADTQYF. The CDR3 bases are TGTGCCAGCAGCTCCTCCAACATGGCAGCAGATACGCAGTATTTT.

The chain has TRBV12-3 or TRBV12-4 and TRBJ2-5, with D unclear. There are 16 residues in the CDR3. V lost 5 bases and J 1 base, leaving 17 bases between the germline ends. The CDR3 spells CASSLSVDGPQETQYF. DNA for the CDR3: TGTGCCAGCAGTCTCTCCGTCGATGGCCCCCAAGAGACCCAGTACTTC.

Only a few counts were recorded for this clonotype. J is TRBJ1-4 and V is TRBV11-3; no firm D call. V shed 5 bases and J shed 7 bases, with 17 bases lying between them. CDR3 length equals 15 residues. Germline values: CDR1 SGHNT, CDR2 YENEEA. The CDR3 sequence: CASSVDGDYGEKLFF. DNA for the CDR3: TGTGCCAGCAGCGTTGATGGGGATTACGGTGAAAAACTGTTTTTT.

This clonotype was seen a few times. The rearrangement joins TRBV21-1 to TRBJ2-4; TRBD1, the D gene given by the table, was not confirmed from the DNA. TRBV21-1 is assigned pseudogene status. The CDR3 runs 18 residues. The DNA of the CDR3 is TGTGCCAGCAGATTTGGGGCCGAAAAAGCCCTAGCCAAAAACATTCAGTACTTC. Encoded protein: CASRFGAEKALAKNIQYF.

CDR3 coding DNA: TGTGCCAGCAGCCAAGAGACTAGTGCAGTTGGGTCAAAAGAGACCCAGTACTTC. This translates into CASSQETSAVGSKETQYF. The rearrangement links TRBV7-9 to TRBJ2-7, with a tentative D call TRBD2 (6 bases). With the DNA end fitting TRBJ2-5 better, the J assignment may be wrong. Looked up from germline, CDR1 is SEHNR and CDR2 is FQNEAQ (reference sequence). The CDR3 loop spans 18 amino acids.

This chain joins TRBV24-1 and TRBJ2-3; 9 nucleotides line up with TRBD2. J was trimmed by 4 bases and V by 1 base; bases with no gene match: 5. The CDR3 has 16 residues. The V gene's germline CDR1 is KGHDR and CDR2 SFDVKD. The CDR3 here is CATSDLSSGMSDTQYF. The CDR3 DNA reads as TGTGCCACCAGTGATTTATCTAGCGGGATGTCAGATACGCAGTATTTT.

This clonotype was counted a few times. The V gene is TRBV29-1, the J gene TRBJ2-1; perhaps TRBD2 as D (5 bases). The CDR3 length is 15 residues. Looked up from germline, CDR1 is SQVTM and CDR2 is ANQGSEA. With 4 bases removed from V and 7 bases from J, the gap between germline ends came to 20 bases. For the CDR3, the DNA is TGCAGCGTTGCCCCACATCCTGGTCGAGGGAATGAGCAGTTCTTC. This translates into CSVAPHPGRGNEQFF.

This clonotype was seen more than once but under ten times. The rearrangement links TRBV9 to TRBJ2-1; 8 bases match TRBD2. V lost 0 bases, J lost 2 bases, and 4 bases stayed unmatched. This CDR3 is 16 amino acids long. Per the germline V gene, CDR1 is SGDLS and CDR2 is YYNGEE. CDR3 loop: CASSVVERGTYNEQFF. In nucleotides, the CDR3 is TGTGCCAGCAGCGTAGTCGAGCGGGGGACCTACAATGAGCAGTTCTTC.

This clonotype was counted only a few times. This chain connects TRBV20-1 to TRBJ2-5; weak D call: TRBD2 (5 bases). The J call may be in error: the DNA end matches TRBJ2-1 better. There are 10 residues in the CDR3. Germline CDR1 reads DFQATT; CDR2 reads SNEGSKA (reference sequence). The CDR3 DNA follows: TGCAGTGCTTTAGGGAGAGAGCAGTTCTTC. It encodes CSALGREQFF.

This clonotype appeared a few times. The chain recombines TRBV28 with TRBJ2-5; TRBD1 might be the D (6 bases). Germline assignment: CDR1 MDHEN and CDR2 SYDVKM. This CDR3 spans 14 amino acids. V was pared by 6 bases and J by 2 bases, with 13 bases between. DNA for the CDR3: TGTGCCAGCAGACCTCCGACAGGTCAAGAGACCCAGTACTTC. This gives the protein CASRPPTGQETQYF.

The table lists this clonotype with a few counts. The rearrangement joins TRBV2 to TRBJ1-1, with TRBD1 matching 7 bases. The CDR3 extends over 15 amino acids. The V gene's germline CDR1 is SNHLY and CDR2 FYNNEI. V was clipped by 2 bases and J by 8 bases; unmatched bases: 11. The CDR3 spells CASSETILTGAEAFF. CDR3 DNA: TGTGCCAGCAGTGAAACAATCCTAACAGGGGCCGAAGCTTTCTTT.

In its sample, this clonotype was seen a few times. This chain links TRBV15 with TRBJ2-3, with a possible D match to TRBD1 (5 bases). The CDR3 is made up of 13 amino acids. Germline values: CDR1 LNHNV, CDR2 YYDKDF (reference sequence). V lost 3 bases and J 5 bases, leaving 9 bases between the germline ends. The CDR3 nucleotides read TGTGCCACCAGCAGCCAGGGTGTAGATACGCAGTATTTT. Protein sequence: CATSSQGVDTQYF.

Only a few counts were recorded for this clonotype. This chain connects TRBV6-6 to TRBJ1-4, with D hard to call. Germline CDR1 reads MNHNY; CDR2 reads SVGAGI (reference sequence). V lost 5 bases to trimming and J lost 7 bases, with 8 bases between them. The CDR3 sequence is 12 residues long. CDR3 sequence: CASSPVGEKLFF. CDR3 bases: TGTGCCAGCAGTCCAGTGGGTGAAAAACTGTTTTTT.

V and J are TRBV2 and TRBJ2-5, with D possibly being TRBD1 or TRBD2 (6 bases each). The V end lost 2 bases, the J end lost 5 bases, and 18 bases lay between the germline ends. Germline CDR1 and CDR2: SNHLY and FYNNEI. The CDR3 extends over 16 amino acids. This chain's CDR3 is CASSESGFGGAETQYF. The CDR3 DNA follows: TGTGCCAGCAGTGAATCCGGGTTCGGGGGCGCGGAGACCCAGTACTTC. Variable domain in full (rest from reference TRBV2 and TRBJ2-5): EPEVTQTPSHQVTQMGQEVILRCVPISNHLYFYWYRQILGQKVEFLVSFYNNEISEKSEIFDDQFSVERPDGSNFTLKIRSTKLEDSAMYFCASSESGFGGAETQYFGPGTRLLVL.

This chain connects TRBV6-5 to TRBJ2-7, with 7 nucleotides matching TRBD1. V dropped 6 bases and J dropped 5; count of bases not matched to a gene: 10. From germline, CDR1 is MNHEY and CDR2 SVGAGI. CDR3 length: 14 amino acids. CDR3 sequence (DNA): TGTGCCAGCAGGGACGACAGGGTTGAGAACGAGCAGTACTTC. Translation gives CASRDDRVENEQYF.

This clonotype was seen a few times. The CDR3 nucleotides are TGTGCCAGCAGCTTAGGGGACAGACACTACGAGCAGTACTTC. Translated: CASSLGDRHYEQYF. The chain combines TRBV13 with TRBJ2-7, with D perhaps TRBD1 (6 bases). V was cut by 0 bases and J by 3 bases, with 9 bases left in between. Germline V gene lookup returns CDR1 PRHDT and CDR2 FYEKMQ (reference sequence). CDR3 length: 14 residues.

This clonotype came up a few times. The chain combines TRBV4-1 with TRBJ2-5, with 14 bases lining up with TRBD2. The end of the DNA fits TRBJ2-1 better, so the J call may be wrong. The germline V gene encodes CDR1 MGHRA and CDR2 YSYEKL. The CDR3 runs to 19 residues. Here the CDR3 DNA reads TGCGCCAGCAGCCACCCGACTAGCGGGAGGGCCCGGGGAGACAATGAGCAGTTCTTC. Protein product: CASSHPTSGRARGDNEQFF.

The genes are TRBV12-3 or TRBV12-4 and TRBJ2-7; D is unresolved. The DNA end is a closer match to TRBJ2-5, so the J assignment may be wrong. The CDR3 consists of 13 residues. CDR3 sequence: CASSWQAQETQYF. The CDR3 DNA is TGTGCCAGCAGTTGGCAGGCTCAAGAGACCCAGTACTTC.

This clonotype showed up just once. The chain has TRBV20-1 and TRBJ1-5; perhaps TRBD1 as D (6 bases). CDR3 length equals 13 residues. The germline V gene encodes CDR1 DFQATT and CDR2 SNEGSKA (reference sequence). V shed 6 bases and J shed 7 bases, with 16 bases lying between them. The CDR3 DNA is TGCAGTGCCCTACAGGGTTCTCAACAGCCCCAGCATTTT. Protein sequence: CSALQGSQQPQHF.

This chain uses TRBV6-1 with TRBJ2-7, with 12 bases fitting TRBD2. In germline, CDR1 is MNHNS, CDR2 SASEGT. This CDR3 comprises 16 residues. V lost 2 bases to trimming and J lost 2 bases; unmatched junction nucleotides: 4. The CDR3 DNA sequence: TGTGCCAGCAGTGAACTAGCGGGAGGGGAGGCCTACGAGCAGTACTTC. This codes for CASSELAGGEAYEQYF.

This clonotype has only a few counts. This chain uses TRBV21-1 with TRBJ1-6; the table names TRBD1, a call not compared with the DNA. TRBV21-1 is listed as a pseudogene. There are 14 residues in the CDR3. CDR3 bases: TGTGCCAGCAGCCCCGCGACCAAAAATTCACCCCTCCACTTT. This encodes CASSPATKNSPLHF.

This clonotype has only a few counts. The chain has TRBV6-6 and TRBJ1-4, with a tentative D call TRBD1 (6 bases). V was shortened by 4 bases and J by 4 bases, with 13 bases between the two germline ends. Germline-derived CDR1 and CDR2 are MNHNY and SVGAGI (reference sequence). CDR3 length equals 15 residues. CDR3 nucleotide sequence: TGTGCCAGCAGTTTCCCAGGGGTCGGTAATGAAAAACTGTTTTTT. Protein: CASSFPGVGNEKLFF.

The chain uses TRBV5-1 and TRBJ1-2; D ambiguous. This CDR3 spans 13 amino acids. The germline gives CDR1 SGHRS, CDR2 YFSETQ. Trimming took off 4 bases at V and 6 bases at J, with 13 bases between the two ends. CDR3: CASSPGSGDGYTF. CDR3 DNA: TGCGCCAGCAGCCCGGGGAGTGGGGATGGCTACACCTTC.

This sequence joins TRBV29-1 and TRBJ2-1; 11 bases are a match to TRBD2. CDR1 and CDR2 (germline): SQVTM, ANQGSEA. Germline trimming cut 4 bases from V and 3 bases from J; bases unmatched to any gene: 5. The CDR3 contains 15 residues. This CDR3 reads CSVGLGTSGYNEQFF. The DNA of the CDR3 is TGCAGCGTTGGATTAGGGACTAGCGGCTACAATGAGCAGTTCTTC.

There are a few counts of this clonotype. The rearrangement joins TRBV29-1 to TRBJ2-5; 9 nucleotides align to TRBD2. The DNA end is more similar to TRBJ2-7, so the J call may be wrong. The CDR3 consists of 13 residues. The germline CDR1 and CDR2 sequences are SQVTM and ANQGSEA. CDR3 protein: CSVEEAGGYEQYF. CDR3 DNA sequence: TGCAGCGTTGAAGAAGCGGGAGGCTACGAGCAGTACTTC.

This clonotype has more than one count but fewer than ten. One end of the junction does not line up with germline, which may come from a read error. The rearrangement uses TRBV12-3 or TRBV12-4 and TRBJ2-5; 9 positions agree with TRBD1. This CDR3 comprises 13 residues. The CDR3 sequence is CASSRQGGETQHF. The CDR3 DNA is TGTGCCAGCAGCCGACAGGGGGGAGAGACCCAGCACTTC.

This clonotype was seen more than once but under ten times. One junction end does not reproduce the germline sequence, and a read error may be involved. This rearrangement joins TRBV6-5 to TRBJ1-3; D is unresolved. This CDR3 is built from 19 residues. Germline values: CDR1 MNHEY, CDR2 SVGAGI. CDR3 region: CASSSGLGVVRMSGDTIYF. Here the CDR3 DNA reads TGTGCCAGCAGTTCCGGTTTAGGTGTAGTAAGGATGTCTGGAGACACCATATATTTT.

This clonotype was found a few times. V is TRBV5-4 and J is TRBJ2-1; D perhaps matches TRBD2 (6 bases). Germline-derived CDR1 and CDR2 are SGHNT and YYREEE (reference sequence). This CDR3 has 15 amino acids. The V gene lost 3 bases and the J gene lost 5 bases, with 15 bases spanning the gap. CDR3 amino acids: CASSSDYPLNNEQFF. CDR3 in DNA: TGTGCCAGCAGCTCGGACTATCCCCTAAACAATGAGCAGTTCTTC.

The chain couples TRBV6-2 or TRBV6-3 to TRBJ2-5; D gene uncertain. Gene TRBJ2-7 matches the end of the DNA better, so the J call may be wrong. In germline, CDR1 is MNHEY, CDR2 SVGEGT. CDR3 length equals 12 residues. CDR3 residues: CASTLGIGEQYF. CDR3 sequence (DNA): TGTGCCAGCACGTTGGGAATTGGCGAGCAGTACTTC.

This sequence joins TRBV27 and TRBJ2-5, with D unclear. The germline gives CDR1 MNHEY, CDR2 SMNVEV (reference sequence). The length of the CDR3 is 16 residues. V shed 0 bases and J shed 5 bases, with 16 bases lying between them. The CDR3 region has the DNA TGTGCCAGCAGTTTATCGGGCCCTGTAGGAGTGGAGACCCAGTACTTC. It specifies CASSLSGPVGVETQYF.